A single sample is the source of the 26 T cell receptor beta chains below, sequenced in a study of CD8+CD57+ T cells in acquired aplastic anemia. For sequencing, patients were chosen who had shown expansion of CD8+CD57+ cells by flow cytometry. Genomic DNA acted as the template from which TCR beta VDJ combination and CDR3 sequence profiling were carried out. TCRdb itself ran the reads through MiXCR, one entry per CDR3 protein. This table holds approximately 190,000 distinct CDR3 sequences, more than 45% found once. The sample comprised sorted CD4+, CD8+, or CD8+CD57+ T cells (not recorded which) from PBMCs. The receptors come from a human donor with aplastic anemia.

The chain carries TRBV9 and TRBJ1-6, with unresolved D. The CDR3 spans 13 residues. The V gene's germline CDR1 is SGDLS and CDR2 YYNGEE. V lost 0 bases to trimming and J lost 10 bases, with 8 bases between them. This chain's CDR3 is CASSVGKISPLHF. The CDR3 DNA sequence: TGTGCCAGCAGCGTAGGGAAGATATCACCCCTCCACTTT.

This clonotype was counted many times. The chain is built from TRBV24-1 and TRBJ1-2, with D maybe TRBD1 (6 bases). This CDR3 comprises 11 residues. Trimming left V 12 bases short and J 8 bases short, with 15 bases between. In germline, CDR1 is KGHDR, CDR2 SFDVKD. CDR3 sequence reads: CASEGGGGYTF. The CDR3 nucleotides are TGTGCCTCCGAGGGGGGCGGGGGCTACACCTTC.

Regarding this clonotype: This may come from a read error, since a much larger clone is one base off. The chain uses TRBV24-1 and TRBJ1-1; D not resolved. Germline V lookup: CDR1 KGHDR, CDR2 SFDVKD. The V end was cut by 6 bases, the J end by 0 bases, with 10 bases between. The CDR3 totals 14 residues. Here the CDR3 reads CATSRSEMNTEAFF. As DNA, the CDR3 is TGTGCCACCAGTCGGAGCGAGATGAACACTGAAGCTTTCTTT.

The chain recombines TRBV2 with TRBJ1-2; D is possibly TRBD1 (6 bases). This CDR3 comprises 14 residues. Germline CDR1 SNHLY, CDR2 FYNNEI. V dropped 2 bases and J dropped 5 bases, with 12 bases sitting between them. The CDR3 DNA reads as TGTGCCAGCAGTGAAATGGGGGCGGGGTATGGCTACACCTTC. This translates into CASSEMGAGYGYTF.

This clonotype was recorded at least ten times. V and J are TRBV12-3 or TRBV12-4 and TRBJ2-7; D uncertain. This CDR3 comprises 12 residues. The V end was cut by 6 bases, the J end by 2 bases, with 8 bases between. Here the CDR3 reads CASSSPAYEQYF. The CDR3 DNA sequence: TGTGCCAGCAGCTCCCCAGCCTACGAGCAGTACTTC.

The chain combines TRBV6-1 with TRBJ2-2; 14 positions match TRBD2. With 7 bases clipped from V and 7 bases from J, the junction kept 11 bases outside the gene matches. In germline, CDR1 is MNHNS, CDR2 SASEGT. This CDR3 comprises 17 residues. This chain's CDR3 is CASKGTSGRREGGELFF. The CDR3 coding sequence is TGTGCCAGCAAAGGGACTAGCGGGAGACGTGAGGGCGGGGAGCTGTTTTTT.

This clonotype was recorded at least ten times. This rearrangement joins TRBV6-2 or TRBV6-3 to TRBJ2-7, with 13 bases matching TRBD2. Looked up from germline, CDR1 is MNHEY and CDR2 is SVGEGT. The CDR3 extends over 17 amino acids. With V trimmed by 0 bases and J by 4 bases, 6 bases remained unmatched. CDR3 loop: CASSYSGLAGVRYEQYF. The CDR3 coding sequence is TGTGCCAGCAGTTACTCTGGACTAGCGGGAGTAAGGTACGAGCAGTACTTC.

The chain carries TRBV6-4 and TRBJ1-6; a weak D match, TRBD1 (6 bases). This CDR3 contains 17 residues. Germline V gene lookup returns CDR1 MRHNA and CDR2 SNTAGT. V dropped 2 bases and J dropped 7 bases, with 18 bases sitting between them. CDR3 DNA sequence: TGTGCCAGCAGTGACCCTAGGACAGCCGCGGGGAATTCACCCCTCCACTTT. Encoded protein: CASSDPRTAAGNSPLHF.

This clonotype was counted ten times or more. This chain connects TRBV7-8 to TRBJ2-7, with 14 nucleotides matching TRBD2. V trimming: 5 bases; J trimming: 6 bases; junction bases outside the gene matches: 6. CDR1 is SGHVS and CDR2 is FQNEAQ in the germline V gene. The CDR3 totals 15 residues. CDR3 coding DNA: TGTGCCAGCAGCCACGGACTAGCGGGAGGAAGCGAGCAGTACTTC. This encodes CASSHGLAGGSEQYF.

CDR3 loop: CASSFRKGNTEAFF. The CDR3 coding sequence is TGTGCCAGCAGCTTTAGAAAAGGGAACACTGAAGCTTTCTTT. This chain connects TRBV7-2 to TRBJ1-1; no clear D gene. Germline-derived CDR1 and CDR2 are SGHTA and FQGNSA. The CDR3 covers 14 residues. V lost 3 bases, J lost 1 base, and 9 bases lay in between.

This chain uses TRBV10-3 with TRBJ1-1; 8 bases are a match to TRBD1. Germline CDR1 is ENHRY and CDR2 is SYGVKD. V lost 0 bases, J lost 5 bases, and 5 bases stayed unmatched. The CDR3 extends over 15 amino acids. The CDR3 sequence: CAISESQGANTEAFF. As DNA, the CDR3 is TGTGCCATCAGTGAGTCGCAGGGGGCAAATACTGAAGCTTTCTTT.

V and J are TRBV19 and TRBJ1-3; D gene ambiguous. The CDR3 is 17 amino acids. Germline values: CDR1 LNHDA, CDR2 SQIVND (reference sequence). V shed 4 bases and J shed 2 bases, with 18 bases lying between them. The chain's CDR3 is CASSTGTGELAGNTIYF. DNA for the CDR3: TGTGCCAGTAGTACGGGAACTGGGGAATTGGCTGGAAACACCATATATTTT.

The chain recombines TRBV7-8 with TRBJ2-1; D call uncertain. CDR3 length: 15 residues. The V and J ends lost 0 bases and 2 bases respectively, with 8 bases between them. The germline V gene has CDR1 SGHVS and CDR2 FQNEAQ. CDR3 sequence reads: CASSLAGKAYNEQFF. The CDR3 DNA follows: TGTGCCAGCAGCTTAGCGGGGAAGGCCTACAATGAGCAGTTCTTC.

Comments on this clonotype: Relative to the germline gene, one junction end is altered; a read error may explain this. V is TRBV24-1 and J is TRBJ2-7; D ambiguous. Germline assignment: CDR1 KGHDR and CDR2 SFDVKD. This CDR3 contains 16 residues. CDR3 in DNA: TGTGCCAGCAGTCCCCCGCCCTGGCTGGGCCTACTCGAGCAGTACTTC. It yields the protein CASSPPPWLGLLEQYF.

For the CDR3, the DNA is TGTGCCATCGAAGGGGACGGCTATGGCTACACCTTC. It encodes CAIEGDGYGYTF. This chain connects TRBV10-3 to TRBJ1-2; D perhaps matches TRBD1 (5 bases). Germline CDR1 is ENHRY and CDR2 is SYGVKD. V lost 8 bases and J 4 bases, leaving 11 bases between the germline ends. The CDR3 loop spans 12 amino acids.

The V gene is TRBV9, the J gene TRBJ2-7; unclear D gene. CDR3 size: 11 residues. Per germline, CDR1 SGDLS and CDR2 YYNGEE. V lost 5 bases and J 6 bases, leaving 9 bases between the germline ends. The CDR3, as DNA: TGTGCCAGCAGTGAAGTGGGCGAGCAGTACTTC. Translated, it gives CASSEVGEQYF.

This chain uses TRBV11-2 with TRBJ2-2, with no clear D. Germline lookup yields CDR1 SGHAT and CDR2 FQNNGV. The CDR3 is 16 amino acids. Trimming left V 1 base short and J 0 bases short, with 9 bases between. In DNA, the CDR3 is TGTGCCAGCAGCTTAGTAGCAGGATCGAACACCGGGGAGCTGTTTTTT. Its protein product is CASSLVAGSNTGELFF.

V and J are TRBV27 and TRBJ1-5, with D hard to call. This CDR3 is 13 amino acids long. Germline V gives CDR1 MNHEY, CDR2 SMNVEV (reference sequence). V was pared by 3 bases and J by 5 bases, with 8 bases between. CDR3 nucleotides: TGTGCCAGCAGTTTCGGGAAACATCAGCCCCAGCATTTT. Its translation is CASSFGKHQPQHF.

The V and J genes are TRBV7-6 and TRBJ2-7; D not certain. The CDR3 is 13 residues long. Germline loops: CDR1 SGHVS, CDR2 FNYEAQ. V lost 5 bases, J lost 7 bases, and 15 bases lay in between. The CDR3 reads CASSPRPNHEQYF. The CDR3 coding sequence is TGTGCCAGCAGCCCCCGGCCGAACCATGAGCAGTACTTC. The full variable domain, rest sourced from reference TRBV7-6 and TRBJ2-7, is GAGVSQSPRYKVTKRGQDVALRCDPISGHVSLYWYRQALGQGPEFLTYFNYEAQQDKSGLPNDRFSAERPEGSISTLTIQRTEQRDSAMYRCASSPRPNHEQYFGPGTRLTVT.

V gene TRBV2 combines with J gene TRBJ1-2; D is possibly TRBD1 (5 bases). Germline V gives CDR1 SNHLY, CDR2 FYNNEI. Trimming removed 0 bases at V and 8 bases at J, with 13 bases between. This CDR3 comprises 14 residues. CDR3 nucleotide sequence: TGTGCCAGCAGTGAAGCGCGGCAGGGCGGCGGCTACACCTTC. Amino acids: CASSEARQGGGYTF.

The chain has TRBV25-1 and TRBJ2-1; TRBD2 agrees at 9 bases. The germline V gene has CDR1 MGHDK and CDR2 SYGVNS. The CDR3 has 13 amino acids. Trimming at V came to 5 bases and at J to 7 bases, leaving 3 bases not matched to a gene. The CDR3: CASSYTSGNEQFF. CDR3 bases: TGTGCCAGCAGTTATACTAGCGGGAATGAGCAGTTCTTC.

The chain uses TRBV7-9 and TRBJ2-7; 7 positions agree with TRBD1. The CDR3 contains 14 residues. J lost 2 bases, V lost 5 bases, and 6 bases had no gene match. The germline CDR1 and CDR2 sequences are SEHNR and FQNEAQ (reference sequence). The CDR3 sequence is CASSRGQGAYEQYF. The CDR3 region has the DNA TGTGCCAGCAGCCGAGGTCAGGGGGCCTACGAGCAGTACTTC.

On this clonotype: Germline is not matched at one junction end, which may reflect a read error. This sequence joins TRBV7-9 and TRBJ1-5, with D possibly TRBD1 on 5 matching bases. The CDR3 length is 12 residues. Germline assignment: CDR1 SEHNR and CDR2 FQNEAQ (reference sequence). The CDR3 reads CACSLGTKAQHF. CDR3 in DNA: TGTGCCTGCAGCCTAGGGACCAAAGCCCAGCATTTT.

The chain has TRBV19 and TRBJ1-1, with D unresolved. Germline V lookup: CDR1 LNHDA, CDR2 SQIVND (reference sequence). The V end was cut by 5 bases, the J end by 5 bases, with 21 bases between. The CDR3 is 16 amino acids. The CDR3 DNA reads as TGTGCCAGTAGTCCTTCGGCAGCTACCCCTTGGACTGAAGCTTTCTTT. It yields the protein CASSPSAATPWTEAFF.

The table lists this clonotype with many counts. The chain has TRBV2 and TRBJ2-5; D gene uncertain. The CDR3 contains 14 residues. The V end was cut by 6 bases, the J end by 5 bases, with 16 bases between. CDR1 is SNHLY, CDR2 FYNNEI, per germline. DNA for the CDR3: TGTGCCAGCAGATGGGTGTCTAGTGGTGAGACCCAGTACTTC. It is translated as CASRWVSSGETQYF.

The rearrangement uses TRBV20-1 and TRBJ1-4, with TRBD1 as a possible D gene (6 bases). Trimming took 4 bases from V and 8 from J, leaving 14 bases between them. The germline V gene encodes CDR1 DFQATT and CDR2 SNEGSKA (reference sequence). The CDR3 consists of 13 residues. DNA for the CDR3: TGCAGTGCTAAGAGGGGGTCGAACGAAAAACTGTTTTTT. Translation gives CSAKRGSNEKLFF.